The 14 T cell receptor beta chains below come from one sample, sequenced in a study of Ad26.COV2.S vaccination and SARS-CoV-2 variants. Using immunoSEQ multiplex PCR, the repertoire was profiled, and TCRdb retains in-frame clones only, with some absent. The sample records some 500,000 clones, roughly 89% being singletons. Sample treatment: approximately 18 received Ad26.COV2.S at low or high dose, single or two shots; about five received placebo; per-sample allocation not given. On day 63 after the first injection, vaccine and placebo recipients gave samples. The sequences come from peripheral blood, collected in a trial of Ad26.COV2.S vaccine versus placebo. Receptors were obtained from a person aged 18-60 years who received the Ad26.COV2.S COVID-19 vaccine or a placebo.

V is TRBV6-2 or TRBV6-3 and J is TRBJ2-2, with 11 bases matching TRBD2. CDR1 is MNHEY, CDR2 SVGEGT, per germline. The V segment lost 5 bases and the J segment 4 bases; nucleotides outside the gene matches: 9. The CDR3 runs to 17 residues. Written as DNA, the CDR3 is TGTGCCAGCAGTAGCAATAGCGGGGGGGCCGCCACCGGGGAGCTGTTTTTT. Amino acids: CASSSNSGGAATGELFF.

V is TRBV5-6 and J is TRBJ1-6; TRBD1 might be the D (6 bases). There are 15 residues in the CDR3. Germline values: CDR1 SGHDT, CDR2 YYEEEE. Trimming shortened V by 4 bases and J by 6 bases, and 14 bases separated the two germline ends. CDR3: CASSMETGPNSPLHF. The CDR3 DNA sequence: TGTGCCAGCAGCATGGAGACAGGCCCTAATTCACCCCTCCACTTT.

The chain employs TRBV7-6 and TRBJ2-2, with 8 bases aligning to TRBD1. V was pared by 1 base and J by 2 bases, with 12 bases of the junction left unmatched. The CDR3 contains 19 residues. Germline CDR1 is SGHVS and CDR2 is FNYEAQ. The CDR3 DNA reads TGTGCCAGCAGCTTAGGGGCAGGGGGCGGAAACTTCAACACCGGGGAGCTGTTTTTT. Residues: CASSLGAGGGNFNTGELFF. Drawing the rest from reference TRBV7-6 and TRBJ2-2, the complete variable domain is GAGVSQSPRYKVTKRGQDVALRCDPISGHVSLYWYRQALGQGPEFLTYFNYEAQQDKSGLPNDRFSAERPEGSISTLTIQRTEQRDSAMYRCASSLGAGGGNFNTGELFFGEGSRLTVL.

This clone was observed a handful of times. The V and J genes are TRBV4-2 and TRBJ1-2; D is perhaps TRBD1 (6 bases). CDR1 and CDR2 from the germline V gene are LGHNA and YNFKEQ. Trimming took off 1 base at V and 8 bases at J, with 8 bases between the two ends. The CDR3 is made up of 12 amino acids. CDR3 sequence (DNA): TGTGCCAGCAGCCAAGGCAGGGGAGGCTACACCTTC. Amino acids: CASSQGRGGYTF.

The chain links TRBV3-1 (or the pseudogene TRBV3-2) to TRBJ2-3, with 12 bases lining up with TRBD2. V was clipped by 1 base and J by 6 bases; unmatched bases: 5. Germline CDR1 LGHDT, CDR2 YNNKEL (reference sequence). The CDR3 loop spans 16 amino acids. CDR3 sequence: CASSQVSSGGVDTQYF. The DNA for the CDR3 is TGTGCCAGCAGCCAAGTCTCTAGCGGGGGGGTCGATACGCAGTATTTT.

The gene calls are TRBV19 and TRBJ2-3; the match to TRBD2 covers 12 bases. Trimming at V came to 7 bases and at J to 7 bases, leaving 12 bases not matched to a gene. Per the germline V gene, CDR1 is LNHDA and CDR2 is SQIVND (reference sequence). CDR3 length: 16 amino acids. The CDR3 DNA is TGTGCCAGTACTAATCGCGCTAGCGGGAGGGCTAATACGCAGTATTTT. Translating it yields CASTNRASGRANTQYF.

The rearrangement uses TRBV2 and TRBJ2-2, with 11 bases lining up with TRBD1. This CDR3 is built from 15 residues. From germline, CDR1 is SNHLY and CDR2 FYNNEI. The ends lost 4 bases at V and 4 bases at J; junction bases unmatched: 2. CDR3 sequence: CASSVGQGGTGELFF. CDR3 DNA sequence: TGTGCCAGCAGTGTGGGACAGGGGGGCACCGGGGAGCTGTTTTTT.

The V and J genes are TRBV4-2 and TRBJ2-1; 10 bases are a match to TRBD2. CDR3 length: 19 amino acids. Unmatched junction bases numbered 13, after V lost 3 bases and J lost 2 bases. Germline V CDR1 and CDR2: LGHNA, YNFKEQ. This chain's CDR3 is CASSQGDLAGGTTYNEQFF. The CDR3 DNA is TGTGCCAGCAGCCAGGGGGACTTAGCGGGAGGAACTACCTACAATGAGCAGTTCTTC.

The chain uses TRBV2 and TRBJ1-4; TRBD1 matches 7 bases. The CDR3 runs 15 residues. With V trimmed by 10 bases and J by 4 bases, 12 bases remained unmatched. CDR1 is SNHLY and CDR2 is FYNNEI in the germline V gene. DNA for the CDR3: TGTGCCACCTCGGGACAGCGACGTATTAATGAAAAACTGTTTTTT. Protein product: CATSGQRRINEKLFF.

The chain employs TRBV11-3 and TRBJ1-2, with a tentative D call TRBD1 (6 bases). Looked up from germline, CDR1 is SGHNT and CDR2 is YENEEA. CDR3 size: 14 residues. Deletions cut 5 bases from V and 4 bases from J, with 14 bases between. CDR3 nucleotide sequence: TGTGCCAGCAGCCCTGAGTCAGGGGCCTATGGCTACACCTTC. The encoded protein is CASSPESGAYGYTF. Full variable domain (outside the CDR3, taken from reference TRBV11-3 and TRBJ1-2): EAGVVQSPRYKIIEKKQPVAFWCNPISGHNTLYWYLQNLGQGPELLIRYENEEAVDDSQLPKDRFSAERLKGVDSTLKIQPAELGDSAVYLCASSPESGAYGYTFGSGTRLTVV.

The chain carries TRBV18 and TRBJ1-2; D is uncertain. Germline V gene sequence: CDR1 KGHSH, CDR2 LQKENI. The CDR3 sequence is 13 residues long. V lost 3 bases and J lost 6, with 11 bases in between. The CDR3 sequence is CASSPWGSDGYTF. DNA for the CDR3: TGTGCCAGCTCACCTTGGGGATCGGATGGCTACACCTTC.

The rearrangement joins TRBV29-1 to TRBJ2-1; no clear D. The CDR3 is made up of 13 amino acids. V was clipped by 7 bases and J by 8 bases, with 18 bases between them. Germline V gene lookup returns CDR1 SQVTM and CDR2 ANQGSEA. The CDR3 region is CSAAVLADDEQFF. DNA of the CDR3: TGCAGCGCCGCGGTTTTGGCAGACGATGAGCAGTTCTTC.

The chain is built from TRBV10-2 and TRBJ2-7, with D possibly being TRBD1 (6 bases). The CDR3 extends over 12 amino acids. Germline V gives CDR1 WSHSY, CDR2 SAAADI. V was shortened by 8 bases and J by 2 bases, with 10 bases between the two germline ends. CDR3 sequence reads: CASSDRTYEQYV. CDR3 DNA: TGCGCCAGCTCGGACAGAACCTACGAGCAGTACGTC.

This clone was found once. The V call is TRBV7-2, the J call TRBJ2-3, with 8 bases identical to TRBD1. Germline assignment: CDR1 SGHTA and CDR2 FQGNSA. J was trimmed by 6 bases and V by 0 bases; bases with no gene match: 8. CDR3 length equals 16 residues. CDR3 in DNA: TGTGCCAGCAGCTTAGCGTCGCAGGGGGCGATGGATACGCAGTATTTT. It yields the protein CASSLASQGAMDTQYF.